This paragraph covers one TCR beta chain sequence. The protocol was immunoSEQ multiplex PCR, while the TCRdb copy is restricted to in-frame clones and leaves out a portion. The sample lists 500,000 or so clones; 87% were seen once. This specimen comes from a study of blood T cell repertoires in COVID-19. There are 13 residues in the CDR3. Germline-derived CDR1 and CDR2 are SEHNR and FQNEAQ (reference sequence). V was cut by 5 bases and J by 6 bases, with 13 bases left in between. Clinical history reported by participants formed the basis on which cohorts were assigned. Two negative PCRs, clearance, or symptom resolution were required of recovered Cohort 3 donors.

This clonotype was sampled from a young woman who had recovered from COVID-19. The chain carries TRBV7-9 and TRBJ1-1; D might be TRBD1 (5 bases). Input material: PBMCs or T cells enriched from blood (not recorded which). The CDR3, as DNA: TGTGCCAGCAGCCTCTCGACGGGGGCTGAAGCTTTCTTT. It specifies CASSLSTGAEAFF.